The T cell receptor (beta chain) under discussion was sequenced for a study of blood T cell repertoires in COVID-19. Whole-study context: Sources were T cells, B-cell-depleted T cells, or PBMCs; the material itself was cDNA or gDNA.

Clones were read by immunoSEQ multiplex PCR, and TCRdb kept only the in-frame ones, dropping some. This repertoire shows about 320,000 clones, roughly 90% found once; its top ten account for about 4%. A case of COVID-19 had been met by exposed participants within 2 weeks before study entry. The CDR3 totals 16 residues. Germline CDR1 and CDR2: MNHEY and SVGAGI. V was trimmed by 2 bases and J by 0 bases, leaving 8 bases between them. The J gene is TRBJ2-6, the V gene TRBV6-5, with D maybe TRBD2 (5 bases). The material sequenced was PBMCs or T cells enriched from blood (not recorded which). The source of this sequence is a woman aged 25 to 45 who had been exposed to COVID-19. As DNA, the CDR3 is TGTGCCAGCAGTTACGGACGGGACTCTGGGGCCAACGTCCTGACTTTC. It specifies CASSYGRDSGANVLTF.